This T cell receptor beta chain was observed in a study of regulatory T cells in long-lasting Graves disease. As to this clonotype: Its target is unknown.

The time point is: newly diagnosed GD, antithyroid drugs for less than 3 months. PBMC RNA was the source of the TCR library. General study findings and limits: Thyroid tissue was not studied; only peripheral blood was. There was favoring of TRBV28, TRBJ1-2 and TRBJ2-5 in persistent disease.

The TCR beta library used iRepertoire HTBI primers with Arm-PCR amplification of CDR3. Methods used by the authors: Samples collectively showed approximately 62 TRBV and approximately 13 TRBJ segments. TCRdb reprocessed the multiplex PCR reads with MiXCR, giving one entry per CDR3 protein. These V and J calls are TCRdb output, not the study's own analysis. The sample gives around 500,000 distinct CDR3 sequences, roughly 12% of which show up once; under 10% is in the top ten. The V gene's germline CDR1 is LGHNA and CDR2 YNFKEQ. CDR3 length: 16 amino acids. V lost 1 base and J lost 0; bases outside the gene matches: 2. This sample also belongs to another study, concerning T cells in Graves' hyperthyroidism and ophthalmopathy. That paper states: The HTBI set primed first-round TCR CDR3 RT-PCR.

Sample: peripheral blood mononuclear cells (PBMCs), taken at new diagnosis, from a patient treated with antithyroid drugs. The receptor's source is a man aged 25 to 40 with Graves disease. The V and J genes are TRBV4-2 and TRBJ2-1; TRBD2 aligns across 8 bases. Here the CDR3 reads CASSQVSGGSYNEQFF. CDR3 DNA: TGTGCCAGCAGCCAAGTAAGCGGGGGCTCCTACAATGAGCAGTTCTTC.